The present entry profiles one T cell receptor beta chain with its context. This table comes from immunoSEQ multiplex PCR, and its TCRdb copy is limited to in-frame clones, with some not included. The sample shows roughly 43,000 clones, roughly 63% of them seen only once. This entry comes from a study of blood T cell repertoires in COVID-19. Germline-derived CDR1 and CDR2 are MNHEY and SMNVEV (reference sequence). This CDR3 has 15 amino acids. The V end was cut by 2 bases, the J end by 2 bases, with 13 bases between. The J gene is TRBJ2-7, the V gene TRBV27, with D tentatively TRBD2 (6 bases). The clonotype was recovered from an elderly man with acute or convalescent COVID-19. What was sequenced was peripheral blood. CDR3 sequence: CASSLMPGLAYEQYF. For the CDR3, the DNA is TGTGCCAGCAGTTTAATGCCGGGACTTGCCTACGAGCAGTACTTC.